This T cell receptor (beta chain) was profiled in a study of blood T cells in healthy people across ages. The V gene lost 6 bases and the J gene lost 1 base, with 10 bases spanning the gap. The CDR3 runs 14 residues. CDR1 is LNHDA and CDR2 is SQIVND in the germline V gene (reference sequence). The use of a sample-barcoded 5' primer and a J-beta primer mix characterized a second PCR of 7 to 11 cycles. A template-switch adaptor containing 12 random nucleotides labeled each cDNA molecule. TCRdb redid the calling of the 5' RACE reads with MiXCR, one entry per CDR3 protein. In the table there are 780,000 or so distinct CDR3 sequences, more than 55% of which are singletons.

This chain connects TRBV19 to TRBJ1-5; D may be TRBD1 (5 bases). The sample taken for sequencing was blood. This clonotype was obtained from a man between 40 and 49 years old in good health. CDR3 sequence reads: CASRGPGSNQPQHF. The DNA for the CDR3 is TGTGCCAGTAGAGGGCCAGGGAGCAATCAGCCCCAGCATTTT.